These 19 T cell receptor beta chains share one sample of origin, sequenced in a study of cytomegalovirus exposure and HLA in healthy donors. A multiplex PCR was run with 60 Vbeta primers and 13 Jbeta primers. Assay: immunoSEQ multiplex PCR; the TCRdb copy retains only in-frame clones and omits some. The repertoire has roughly 93,000 clones, approximately 80% of them found once; the top ten carry around 2.8%. Sequenced: PBMCs. The receptors originated from a man aged 35 to 55 in good health and CMV-seronegative.

The CDR3 region has the DNA TGTGCCAGCAGCCCGGGGACAGGGGGCTCCTATGGCTACACCTTC. Translated: CASSPGTGGSYGYTF. This sequence joins TRBV7-8 and TRBJ1-2; 12 bases agree with TRBD1. V dropped 5 bases and J dropped 4; count of bases not matched to a gene: 5. Germline CDR1 reads SGHVS; CDR2 reads FQNEAQ. This CDR3 is 15 amino acids long.

The V gene is TRBV9, the J gene TRBJ2-7, with D tentatively TRBD2 (6 bases). Deletions cut 1 base from V and 5 bases from J, with 13 bases between. The V gene's germline CDR1 is SGDLS and CDR2 YYNGEE. This CDR3 has 14 residues. CDR3 nucleotide sequence: TGTGCCAGCAGCGTACGGGCAGGGACTGACGAGCAGTACTTC. Its translation: CASSVRAGTDEQYF.

The V call is TRBV5-4, the J call TRBJ2-5, with TRBD2 identical over 11 bases. The V and J ends lost 4 bases and 4 bases, in that order; junction bases with no gene match: 9. Germline lookup yields CDR1 SGHNT and CDR2 YYREEE (reference sequence). This CDR3 is 16 amino acids long. CDR3 bases: TGTGCCAGCAGCCACAAACTAGCGGGGGACGTAGAGACCCAGTACTTC. Translated: CASSHKLAGDVETQYF. The full variable domain, with the rest looked up from reference TRBV5-4 and TRBJ2-5, is ETGVTQSPTHLIKTRGQQVTLRCSSQSGHNTVSWYQQALGQGPQFIFQYYREEENGRGNFPPRFSGLQFPNYSSELNVNALELDDSALYLCASSHKLAGDVETQYFGPGTRLLVL.

The genes are TRBV7-2 and TRBJ2-3; TRBD2 agrees at 9 bases. Germline CDR1 SGHTA, CDR2 FQGNSA. V lost 2 bases and J lost 0; bases outside the gene matches: 6. The CDR3 is 17 residues long. CDR3 protein: CASSLLAGSPSTDTQYF. The CDR3 DNA reads as TGTGCCAGCAGCTTACTAGCGGGGTCCCCTAGCACAGATACGCAGTATTTT.

The rearrangement links TRBV5-1 to TRBJ1-1, with 8 bases lining up with TRBD1. Trimming cost V 4 bases and J 6 bases; bases outside gene matches: 14. Germline loops: CDR1 SGHRS, CDR2 YFSETQ. CDR3 length: 16 residues. CDR3 residues: CASSPTSGGAWAEAFF. CDR3 sequence (DNA): TGCGCCAGCAGCCCTACCTCAGGGGGCGCATGGGCTGAAGCTTTCTTT.

The chain couples TRBV11-3 to TRBJ2-1, with 12 bases identical to TRBD1. Germline-derived CDR1 and CDR2 are SGHNT and YENEEA. The trim removed 5 bases at V and 6 bases at J, leaving 11 bases unmatched. This CDR3 is built from 17 residues. The CDR3 bases are TGTGCCAGCAGCCCCCCGGGACAGGGGGCCGGGGGCAATGAGCAGTTCTTC. Residues: CASSPPGQGAGGNEQFF.

The rearrangement joins TRBV11-1 to TRBJ1-1; D is ambiguous. The CDR3 length is 13 residues. The germline gives CDR1 SGHAT, CDR2 FQDESV (reference sequence). V was clipped by 6 bases and J by 11 bases, with 19 bases between them. CDR3 amino acids: CASRLHTGETAFF. CDR3 nucleotides: TGTGCCAGCAGACTCCATACCGGGGAAACGGCTTTCTTT.

The chain links TRBV4-3 to TRBJ2-1, with unresolved D. The germline V gene encodes CDR1 LGHNA and CDR2 YSLEER. Between the trimmed V and J ends, which lost 0 bases and 11 bases, there was a span of 11 bases. The CDR3 runs 13 residues. CDR3 sequence (DNA): TGCGCCAGCAGCCAAGATCCCGGTTTCCAGCAGTTCTTC. Its protein product is CASSQDPGFQQFF.

V is TRBV14 and J is TRBJ2-2; perhaps TRBD2 as D (6 bases). Per the germline V gene, CDR1 is SGHDN and CDR2 is FVKESK. Trimming removed 0 bases from V and 6 bases from J, with 8 bases in between. The CDR3 has 14 amino acids. CDR3 amino acids: CASSQEPGAGELFF. CDR3 bases: TGTGCCAGCAGCCAAGAGCCGGGGGCCGGGGAGCTGTTTTTT.

With regard to this clone: One junction end does not reproduce the germline sequence, and a read error may be involved. This chain joins TRBV25-1 and TRBJ2-2; no definite D call. Germline CDR1 reads MGHDK; CDR2 reads SYGVNS. This CDR3 spans 15 amino acids. In DNA form, the CDR3 reads TGTACCAGCAGTGGCGCTCAGGCCAACACCGGGGAGCTGTTTTTT. This sequence encodes CTSSGAQANTGELFF.

This chain uses TRBV6-6 with TRBJ1-2; a possible D gene is TRBD1 (5 bases). Trimming removed 2 bases at V and 6 bases at J, with 13 bases between. CDR3 length: 14 amino acids. The germline gives CDR1 MNHNY, CDR2 SVGAGI (reference sequence). The CDR3 DNA sequence: TGTGCCAGCAGTTACGGCAGGGAGGCGGATGGCTACACCTTC. It encodes CASSYGREADGYTF.

V usage is TRBV6-1 and J usage is TRBJ2-3, with 9 bases lining up with TRBD2. V trimming: 3 bases; J trimming: 1 base; junction bases outside the gene matches: 2. CDR3 length equals 15 residues. Germline V gene data show CDR1 as MNHNS and CDR2 as SASEGT. CDR3 sequence reads: CASSDSSGGTDTQYF. Here the CDR3 DNA reads TGTGCCAGCAGTGACTCTAGCGGGGGCACAGATACGCAGTATTTT.

The gene calls are TRBV28 and TRBJ1-2; D is ambiguous. The CDR3 extends over 14 amino acids. Trimming took off 3 bases at V and 9 bases at J, with 17 bases between the two ends. Germline CDR1 MDHEN, CDR2 SYDVKM. The CDR3 nucleotides are TGTGCCAGCAGTTTCGGCAGCCTGGAACAGCGCTACACCTTC. This sequence encodes CASSFGSLEQRYTF.

This sequence joins TRBV6-5 and TRBJ1-5, with 8 positions matching TRBD1. The CDR3 extends over 14 amino acids. V shed 2 bases, J shed 5 bases, and the junction held 2 bases outside the gene matches. CDR1 and CDR2 from the germline V gene are MNHEY and SVGAGI. CDR3 sequence reads: CASSYQGADQPQHF. The CDR3 DNA sequence: TGTGCCAGCAGTTACCAGGGGGCGGATCAGCCCCAGCATTTT.

The CDR3 sequence is CASSEGQFEQYF. The CDR3 DNA reads TGTGCCAGCAGCGAGGGACAGTTCGAGCAGTACTTC. This chain connects TRBV5-4 to TRBJ2-7, with 7 bases that match TRBD1. Germline assignment: CDR1 SGHNT and CDR2 YYREEE (reference sequence). V lost 4 bases to trimming and J lost 6 bases; unmatched junction nucleotides: 4. There are 12 residues in the CDR3.

This chain links TRBV4-3 with TRBJ1-1; maybe TRBD1 (5 bases). Germline V gene sequence: CDR1 LGHNA, CDR2 YSLEER. The CDR3 length is 16 residues. Between the trimmed V and J ends, which lost 1 base and 4 bases, there was a span of 16 bases. The CDR3 reads CASSQVRSRVGTEAFF. CDR3 coding DNA: TGCGCCAGCAGCCAAGTTAGGAGCAGGGTTGGCACTGAAGCTTTCTTT.

The CDR3 sequence is CAWGKGLDSETQYF. Here the CDR3 DNA reads TGTGCCTGGGGGAAGGGACTCGATTCGGAGACCCAGTACTTC. This sequence joins TRBV30 and TRBJ2-5, with a weak D call TRBD2 (6 bases). This CDR3 is 14 amino acids long. Germline V gene sequence: CDR1 GTSNPN, CDR2 SVGIG (reference sequence). V was shortened by 5 bases and J by 5 bases, with 18 bases between the two germline ends.

The table lists this clone with a few counts. The chain has TRBV6-5 and TRBJ1-1; TRBD1 matches 7 bases. This CDR3 region has 15 residues. Germline V gene data show CDR1 as MNHEY and CDR2 as SVGAGI. V was pared by 0 bases and J by 5 bases, with 6 bases of the junction left unmatched. The CDR3 loop reads CASSYSTAGGTEAFF. As DNA, the CDR3 is TGTGCCAGCAGTTACTCGACGGCAGGGGGGACTGAAGCTTTCTTT.

This chain links TRBV6-1 with TRBJ2-7; a possible D gene is TRBD1 (5 bases). The V and J ends lost 4 bases and 3 bases respectively, with 10 bases between them. This CDR3 is built from 13 residues. Germline CDR1 and CDR2: MNHNS and SASEGT. CDR3 amino acids: CASSGGPDYEQYF. The CDR3 bases are TGTGCCAGCAGTGGGGGCCCCGACTACGAGCAGTACTTC.